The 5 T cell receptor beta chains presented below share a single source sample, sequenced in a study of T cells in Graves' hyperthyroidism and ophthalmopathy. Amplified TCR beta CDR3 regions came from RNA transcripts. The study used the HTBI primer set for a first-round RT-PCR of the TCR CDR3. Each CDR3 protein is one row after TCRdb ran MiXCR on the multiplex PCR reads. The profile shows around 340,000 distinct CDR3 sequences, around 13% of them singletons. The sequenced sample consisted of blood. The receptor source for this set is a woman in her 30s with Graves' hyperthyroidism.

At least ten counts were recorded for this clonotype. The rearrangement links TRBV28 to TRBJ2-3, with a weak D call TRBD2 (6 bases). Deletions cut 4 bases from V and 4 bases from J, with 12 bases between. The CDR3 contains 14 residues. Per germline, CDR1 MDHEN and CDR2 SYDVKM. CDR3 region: CASSWPWGADTQYF. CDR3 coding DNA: TGTGCCAGCAGTTGGCCCTGGGGGGCAGATACGCAGTATTTT.

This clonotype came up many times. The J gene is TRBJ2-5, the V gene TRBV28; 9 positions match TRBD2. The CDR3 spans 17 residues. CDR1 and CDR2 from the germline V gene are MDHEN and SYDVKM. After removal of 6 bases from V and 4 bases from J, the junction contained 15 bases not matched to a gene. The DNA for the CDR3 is TGTGCCAGCAGCCCCTCGCCAGCGGGAGGCCTCAGAGAGACCCAGTACTTC. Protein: CASSPSPAGGLRETQYF.

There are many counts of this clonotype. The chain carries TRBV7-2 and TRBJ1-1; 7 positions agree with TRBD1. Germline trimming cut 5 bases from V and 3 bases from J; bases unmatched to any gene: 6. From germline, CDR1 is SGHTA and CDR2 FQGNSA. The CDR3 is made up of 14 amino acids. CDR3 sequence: CASSPDRVHTEAFF. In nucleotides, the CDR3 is TGTGCCAGCAGCCCAGACAGGGTACACACTGAAGCTTTCTTT.

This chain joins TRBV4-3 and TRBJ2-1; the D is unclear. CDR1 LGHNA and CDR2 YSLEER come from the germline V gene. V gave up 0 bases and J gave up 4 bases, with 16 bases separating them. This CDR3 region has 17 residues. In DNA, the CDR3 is TGCGCCAGCAGCCAAGAATTAGTAGCTCTTACATACAATGAGCAGTTCTTC. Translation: CASSQELVALTYNEQFF.

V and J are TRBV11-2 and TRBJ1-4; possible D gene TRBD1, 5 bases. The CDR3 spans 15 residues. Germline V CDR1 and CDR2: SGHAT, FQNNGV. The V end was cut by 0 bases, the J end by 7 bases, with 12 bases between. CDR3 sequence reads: CASSLEGAGSEKLFF. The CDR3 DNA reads TGTGCCAGCAGCTTAGAGGGCGCAGGGAGTGAAAAACTGTTTTTT.